This T cell receptor beta chain appears in the sequencing data of a study of cytomegalovirus exposure and HLA in healthy donors. Study results and caveats: Most of the TCR beta V segments (in an earlier analysis) were productive either about 87% or about 30% of the time.

Amplification used 60 Vbeta primers and 13 Jbeta primers. The table came from immunoSEQ multiplex PCR; TCRdb's copy has only in-frame clones and leaves some out. The data hold around 110,000 clones, with about two thirds observed a single time. The CDR3 covers 13 residues. The V gene end was trimmed by 6 bases and the J gene end by 4 bases; junction bases not matched to a gene: 3. Germline V gene lookup returns CDR1 MRHNA and CDR2 SNTAGT. There are a few counts of this clone. What it recognizes is unknown. The receptor comes from a female donor in good health and CMV-seronegative. The chain recombines TRBV6-4 with TRBJ2-1; 7 positions agree with TRBD1. The sample was PBMCs. This chain's CDR3 is CASSSTGYNEQFF. CDR3 bases: TGTGCCAGCAGCTCGACAGGGTACAATGAGCAGTTCTTC.